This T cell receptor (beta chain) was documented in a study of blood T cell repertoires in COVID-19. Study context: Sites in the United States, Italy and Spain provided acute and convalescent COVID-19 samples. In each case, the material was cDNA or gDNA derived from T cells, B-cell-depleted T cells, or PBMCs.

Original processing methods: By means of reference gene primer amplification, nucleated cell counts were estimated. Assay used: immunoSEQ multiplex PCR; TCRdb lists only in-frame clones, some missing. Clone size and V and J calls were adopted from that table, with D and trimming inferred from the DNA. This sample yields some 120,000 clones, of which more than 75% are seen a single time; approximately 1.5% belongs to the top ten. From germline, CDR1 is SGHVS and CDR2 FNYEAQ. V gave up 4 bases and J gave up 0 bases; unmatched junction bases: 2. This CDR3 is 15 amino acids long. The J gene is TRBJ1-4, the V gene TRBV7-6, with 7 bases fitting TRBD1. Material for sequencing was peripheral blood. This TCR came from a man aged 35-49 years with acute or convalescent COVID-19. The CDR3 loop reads CASSWTGATNEKLFF. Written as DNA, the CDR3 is TGTGCCAGCAGCTGGACAGGAGCAACTAATGAAAAACTGTTTTTT.